This T cell receptor beta chain stems from a study of blood T cell repertoires in COVID-19 (dated by TCRdb to the early 2020s). In terms of the full investigation: Samples from collaborators originated in the United States, Italy and Spain and spanned both the acute and convalescent phases of COVID-19. The material from the prospective study consisted of cDNA or gDNA derived from T cells, B-cell-depleted T cells, or PBMCs. Subjects who had been exposed to COVID-19, were actively infected with it, or had recovered from it provided the deeply sampled blood TCRbeta repertoires that made up the dataset. The repertoires were released in a freely available public database intended as a resource for research on the immune response to SARS-CoV-2. The samples were drawn from two sources: the first 160 participants of the ongoing ImmuneRACE study, and 1,000 to 1,500 subjects contributed by 6 global collaborators. Nearly every sample came with metadata listing a de-identified subject ID, COVID-19 status, age in years and sex. Where available, HLA class I and class II types were obtained from metadata supplied by the sample provider rather than from assay-based typing. The investigation overall reported the following: The amount of clinical and demographic metadata varied by source and participant and was provided uncurated.

The germline V gene gives CDR1 as MGHDK and CDR2 as SYGVNS. The CDR3 covers 14 residues, taking in both the cysteine and the phenylalanine. The kept DNA is CDR3 alone, 42 bases in frame from the first base. V is reduced by 7 bases and J by 4 bases, leaving a spacing of 17 bases between them. The immunoSEQ Assay, a bias-controlled multiplex PCR, was used to amplify TCRbeta CDR3 regions from genomic DNA. On the authors' methods: The number of nucleated cells in each sample was estimated from the amplification of reference gene primers within the assay. Sequence reads were collapsed and filtered to measure the absolute abundance of every unique TCRbeta CDR3 rearrangement. For each sample, productive Simpson clonality was calculated as the square root of Simpson's diversity index over productive rearrangements. In its TCRdb copy, this immuneACCESS table keeps in-frame sequences only and misses some clones. Where compared with another copy, unresolved V genes explain less than half of these, and the others have no known cause. Clonal size and the V and J genes are those of that table, whereas D and trimming came from the DNA. The sample table holds about 240,000 clones, of which approximately 87% were seen once. 6.2% of the sample is held by the ten biggest clonotypes.

To note about this clone: The antigen it recognizes is unknown. Base qualities are not recorded, but no much larger clone differs from it by a single base.

The collaborating institutions used their own protocols to collect whole blood in K2EDTA tubes. For TCRbeta analysis, collaborators shipped samples as frozen whole blood, isolated PBMCs, or DNA extracted from either of those sample types. The receptor comes from a man in his sixties with acute or convalescent COVID-19. The sample consisted of peripheral blood. The chain employs TRBV25-1 and TRBJ2-7; the D gene cannot be resolved reliably. The CDR3 loop reads CASTGPLPRYEQYF. The DNA sequence reads TGTGCCAGCACCGGTCCCCTCCCTAGGTACGAGCAGTACTTC.